This TCR beta chain was documented in a study of T cell repertoires in cytomegalovirus infection. Whole-study context: Based on public TCR beta signatures, there were indications of CMV infection and of a matching HLA type.

TCRdb reprocessed the reads via MiXCR and lists one record per CDR3 protein. The top ten hold 45% to 55% of the sample, which has 140,000 to 150,000 distinct CDR3 sequences, approximately 30% seen once. Trimming took off 3 bases at V and 1 base at J, with 7 bases between the two ends. In germline, CDR1 is SGHNT, CDR2 YYREEE (reference sequence). This CDR3 has 13 amino acids. A word on this clonotype: The antigen remains undetermined.

This sequence joins TRBV5-4 and TRBJ1-1; the D is unclear. The TCR sequence derives from a human donor in good health (CMV status not recorded). Some clones in this sample may be carry-over from other donors' samples. The sample in question was CD8+ T cells from cultured PBMCs, obtained from culture after CMV antigen stimulation. The CDR3 region has the DNA TGTGCCAGCAGCTACCAAGGGAACACTGAAGCTTTCTTT. Protein product: CASSYQGNTEAFF.